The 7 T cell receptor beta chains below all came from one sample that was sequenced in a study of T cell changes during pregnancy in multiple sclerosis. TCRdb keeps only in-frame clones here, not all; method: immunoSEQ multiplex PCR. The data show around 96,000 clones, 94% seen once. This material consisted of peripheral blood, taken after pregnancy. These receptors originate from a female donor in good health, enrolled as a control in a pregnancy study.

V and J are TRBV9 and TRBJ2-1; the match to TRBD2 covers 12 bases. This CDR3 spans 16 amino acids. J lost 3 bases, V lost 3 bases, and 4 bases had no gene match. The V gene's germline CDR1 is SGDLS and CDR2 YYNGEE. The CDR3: CASSAGTSGYYNEQFF. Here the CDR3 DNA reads TGTGCCAGCAGCGCCGGGACTAGCGGGTACTACAATGAGCAGTTCTTC. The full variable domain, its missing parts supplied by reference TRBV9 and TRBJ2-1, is DSGVTQTPKHLITATGQRVTLRCSPRSGDLSVYWYQQSLDQGLQFLIQYYNGEERAKGNILERFSAQQFPDLHSELNLSSLELGDSALYFCASSAGTSGYYNEQFFGPGTRLTVL.

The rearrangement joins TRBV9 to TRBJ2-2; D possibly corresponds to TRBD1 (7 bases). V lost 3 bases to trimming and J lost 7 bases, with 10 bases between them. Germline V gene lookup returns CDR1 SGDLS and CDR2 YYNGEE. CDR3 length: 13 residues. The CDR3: CASSAGGIGELFF. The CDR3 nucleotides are TGTGCCAGCAGCGCAGGGGGGATCGGGGAGCTGTTTTTT.

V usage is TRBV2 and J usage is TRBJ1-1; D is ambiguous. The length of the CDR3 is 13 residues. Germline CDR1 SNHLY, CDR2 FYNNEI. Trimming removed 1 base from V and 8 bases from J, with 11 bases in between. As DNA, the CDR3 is TGTGCCAGCAGTGAAGAAATGGCCCAGGAAGCTTTCTTT. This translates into CASSEEMAQEAFF.

The CDR3 nucleotides read TGTGCCAGCAGTGACAGGTGGGGTTACGAGCAGTACTTC. Amino acids: CASSDRWGYEQYF. The chain uses TRBV27 and TRBJ2-7, with D perhaps matching TRBD1 (6 bases). V was shortened by 5 bases and J by 4 bases, with 12 bases between the two germline ends. There are 13 residues in the CDR3. The V gene's germline CDR1 is MNHEY and CDR2 SMNVEV (reference sequence).

The DNA for the CDR3 is TGTGCCAGCTCACCACCGGGACAGGCCAATCGGGGCTATGGCTACACCTTC. It codes for CASSPPGQANRGYGYTF. The chain couples TRBV18 to TRBJ1-2; 8 bases fit TRBD1. Germline-derived CDR1 and CDR2 are KGHSH and LQKENI. This CDR3 is built from 17 residues. J gave up 4 bases and V 0 bases, and 10 bases lay outside the gene matches.

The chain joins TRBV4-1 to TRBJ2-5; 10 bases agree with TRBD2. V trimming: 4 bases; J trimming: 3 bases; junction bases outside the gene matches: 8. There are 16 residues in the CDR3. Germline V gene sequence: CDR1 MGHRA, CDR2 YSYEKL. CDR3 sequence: CASSPSSGSYKETQYF. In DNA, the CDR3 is TGCGCCAGCAGCCCATCTAGCGGGAGTTACAAAGAGACCCAGTACTTC.

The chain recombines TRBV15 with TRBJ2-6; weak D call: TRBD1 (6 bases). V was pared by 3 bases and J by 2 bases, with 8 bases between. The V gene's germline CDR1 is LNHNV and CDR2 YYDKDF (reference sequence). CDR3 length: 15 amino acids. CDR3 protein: CATSSRGAGANVLTF. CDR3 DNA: TGTGCCACCAGCAGCAGGGGAGCTGGGGCCAACGTCCTGACTTTC.